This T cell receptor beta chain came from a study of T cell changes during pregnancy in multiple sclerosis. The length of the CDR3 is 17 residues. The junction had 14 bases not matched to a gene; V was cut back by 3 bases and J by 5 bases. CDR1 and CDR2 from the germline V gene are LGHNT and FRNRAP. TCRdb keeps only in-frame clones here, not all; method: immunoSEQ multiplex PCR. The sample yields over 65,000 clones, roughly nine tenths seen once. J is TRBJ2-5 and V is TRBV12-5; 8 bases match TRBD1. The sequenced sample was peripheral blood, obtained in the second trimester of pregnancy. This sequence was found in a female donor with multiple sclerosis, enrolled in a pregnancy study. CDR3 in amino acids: CASGFSRGRGLGETQYF. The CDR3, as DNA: TGTGCTAGTGGTTTCAGCCGGGGCAGGGGGCTTGGGGAGACCCAGTACTTC.